The following is a T cell receptor (beta chain) sequence with its context. Its antigen is undetermined. The data stem from a study of cytomegalovirus exposure and HLA in healthy donors. General observations from the study: A previous analysis found most TCR beta V segments productive roughly 87% or roughly 30% of the time.

PCR primers comprised 60 Vbeta and 13 Jbeta primers. Profiled with immunoSEQ multiplex PCR; TCRdb holds only in-frame clones, not every one. This table has 180,000 or so clones, 77% appearing once. This TCR derives from a young man in good health and CMV-seronegative. What was sequenced was PBMCs.

The CDR3 is CASSEQGRTQYF. The CDR3 coding sequence is TGTGCCAGCAGTGAACAGGGGAGGACGCAGTATTTT. The chain links TRBV6-5 to TRBJ2-3; TRBD1 might be the D (7 bases). The CDR3 runs to 12 residues. Trimming took 5 bases from V and 9 from J, leaving 12 bases between them. Germline V gene lookup returns CDR1 MNHEY and CDR2 SVGAGI.